This T cell receptor (beta chain) was captured in a study of blood T cell repertoires in COVID-19. Looking at the study overall: From the United States, Italy and Spain came samples of acute and convalescent COVID-19. PBMCs, B-cell-depleted T cells, or T cells were the source of the cDNA or gDNA that made up the material.

As originally analysed: Amplifying reference gene primers gave estimates of nucleated cell counts. The protocol was immunoSEQ multiplex PCR, while the TCRdb copy is restricted to in-frame clones and leaves out a portion. The V and J calls and clone size were taken over from that table, and D and trimming were inferred from the DNA. The sample includes 64,000 or so clones, roughly 80% seen only once; the top ten take about 8.9%. The CDR3 loop spans 15 amino acids. J lost 7 bases, V lost 2 bases, and 11 bases had no gene match. Per germline, CDR1 SGHRS and CDR2 YFSETQ. This chain connects TRBV5-1 to TRBJ2-7, with TRBD2 matching over 8 bases. The sequence derives from a human donor in a cohort sampled during active COVID-19. Sequencing was performed on peripheral blood. The CDR3 spells CASSFVSAGGQEQYF. The CDR3 DNA sequence: TGCGCCAGCAGCTTTGTATCGGCGGGAGGACAGGAGCAGTACTTC.